Listed below are T cell receptor beta chains from one sample, sequenced in a study of cytomegalovirus exposure and HLA in healthy donors. Profiling relied on immunoSEQ multiplex PCR, and the TCRdb table lists in-frame clones only, not all of them. The profile shows about 82,000 clones, about 71% of them singletons. The sequencing input was PBMCs. The source is a man aged 55 to 69 in good health and CMV-seronegative. Each CDR3 is given with its conserved first and last residue. A D gene is named only where the DNA matches it firmly. Clone size is stated in some rows and not others, as once, few, many or a class when expanded.

v_gene	len	j_gene	d_gene	abundance	CDR3aa	CDR3nt
TRBV5-4	16	TRBJ1-6	TRBD1	-	CASSLGQGALKSPLHF	TGTGCCAGCAGCTTGGGGCAGGGGGCACTTAAGTCACCCCTCCACTTT
TRBV6-5	14	TRBJ1-5	TRBD1	few	CASRDGDSNQPQHF	TGTGCCAGCAGGGACGGGGACAGTAATCAGCCCCAGCATTTT
TRBV2	14	TRBJ1-5	TRBD1	-	CASKGRQGGQPQHF	TGTGCCAGCAAGGGTAGACAGGGCGGTCAGCCCCAGCATTTT
TRBV21-1	11	TRBJ2-7	-	-	CASSPRDFQYF	TGTGCCAGCAGCCCCCGGGACTTCCAGTACTTC
TRBV21-1	17	TRBJ2-1	-	few	CASSNRLAGGLHNEQFF	TGTGCCAGCAGCAATCGACTAGCGGGAGGGCTTCATAATGAGCAGTTCTTC
TRBV2	11	TRBJ1-2	TRBD1	once	CALTGGTSYTF	TGTGCCTTAACAGGGGGGACAAGCTACACCTTC
TRBV19	14	TRBJ1-4	-	-	CASSSPPEDEKLFF	TGTGCCAGTAGTAGCCCACCTGAGGATGAAAAACTGTTTTTT
TRBV5-1	16	TRBJ2-3	TRBD2	-	CASSLGVAGGTDTQYF	TGCGCCAGCAGCTTGGGAGTAGCGGGGGGAACAGATACGCAGTATTTT
TRBV28	15	TRBJ2-1	-	-	CASTSGRGTYNEQFF	TGTGCCAGCACCTCCGGACGGGGAACCTACAATGAGCAGTTCTTC
TRBV4-3	15	TRBJ2-5	-	-	CASSQRAERGETQYF	TGCGCCAGCAGCCAGCGTGCGGAAAGGGGGGAGACCCAGTACTTC
TRBV5-4	16	TRBJ2-4	TRBD1	-	CASSLDIRTGESIQYF	TGTGCCAGCAGCCTCGATATAAGAACAGGGGAGAGCATTCAGTACTTC
TRBV5-1	15	TRBJ1-1	-	few	CASSLAGARNTEAFF	TGCGCCAGCAGCTTGGCCGGTGCGAGGAACACTGAAGCTTTCTTT
TRBV7-6	16	TRBJ2-7	TRBD1	-	CASSQGTGGGLYEQYF	TGTGCCAGCAGCCAAGGGACAGGAGGAGGTCTCTACGAGCAGTACTTC
TRBV5-6	16	TRBJ2-3	TRBD2	once	CASSLGLAGSTDTQYF	TGTGCCAGCAGCTTGGGACTAGCGGGATCCACAGATACGCAGTATTTT
TRBV29-1	13	TRBJ2-5	TRBD2	once	CSTGTSGRRAQYF	TGCAGCACGGGGACTAGCGGGCGACGGGCCCAGTACTTC
TRBV11-3	16	TRBJ2-7	TRBD2	-	CASSPGTSGRATEQYF	TGTGCCAGCAGCCCAGGGACTAGCGGGAGGGCCACCGAGCAGTACTTC
TRBV6-1	12	TRBJ1-2	-	-	CASSEAGTGYTF	TGTGCCAGCAGTGAAGCCGGGACAGGCTACACCTTC
TRBV7-8	14	TRBJ1-1	TRBD1	few	CASSFNRQGTEAFF	TGTGCCAGCAGCTTTAACCGACAGGGCACTGAAGCTTTCTTT
TRBV5-1	17	TRBJ2-7	TRBD2	-	CASSSDTQAGPLYEQYF	TGCGCCAGCAGCTCGGACACTCAAGCGGGACCCCTCTACGAGCAGTACTTC
TRBV5-4	15	TRBJ2-7	TRBD2	-	CASSLDGGGFYEQYF	TGTGCCAGCAGCTTGGACGGGGGGGGATTCTACGAGCAGTACTTC
TRBV2	15	TRBJ2-7	-	-	CASSGTRVIGSEQYF	TGTGCCAGCAGTGGTACTAGGGTTATCGGCTCCGAGCAGTACTTC
TRBV5-1	14	TRBJ2-7	TRBD1	-	CASSIDRGIYEQYF	TGCGCCAGCAGCATTGACAGGGGGATTTACGAGCAGTACTTC
TRBV7-2	17	TRBJ1-1	-	few	CASSLEAGGILITEAFF	TGTGCCAGCAGCTTAGAAGCGGGCGGAATTCTGATCACTGAAGCTTTCTTT
TRBV28	12	TRBJ2-7	-	-	CASSLPGYEQYF	TGTGCCAGCAGTTTGCCGGGGTACGAGCAGTACTTC
TRBV6-5	15	TRBJ1-2	TRBD1	-	CASSYSETGNYGYTF	TGTGCCAGCAGTTACTCTGAGACAGGGAACTATGGCTACACCTTC
TRBV11-2	15	TRBJ1-2	-	-	CASSISGGGNYGYTF	TGTGCCAGCAGCATATCTGGGGGGGGCAACTATGGCTACACCTTC
TRBV7-2	14	TRBJ1-4	-	-	CASSLGLQDEKLFF	TGTGCCAGCAGCTTAGGTTTGCAGGATGAAAAACTGTTTTTT
TRBV30	11	TRBJ1-4	-	-	CAWSGREDLFF	TGTGCCTGGAGCGGGCGGGAGGACCTGTTTTTT
TRBV29-1	15	TRBJ2-3	TRBD1	few	CSVDGTALNTDTQYF	TGCAGCGTGGACGGGACAGCCCTTAACACAGATACGCAGTATTTT
TRBV29-1	16	TRBJ1-1	TRBD1	-	CSVGPRDRAGGTEAFF	TGCAGCGTGGGCCCCCGGGACAGGGCGGGTGGCACTGAAGCTTTCTTT
TRBV10-3	16	TRBJ2-7	-	-	CAISEGQTISAYEQYF	TGTGCCATCAGTGAGGGACAGACCATTTCGGCCTACGAGCAGTACTTC
TRBV28	17	TRBJ2-6	-	-	CASTTGTLISGANVLTF	TGTGCCAGCACTACCGGGACACTCATCTCTGGGGCCAACGTCCTGACTTTC